Sequencing of this T cell receptor (beta chain) was carried out in a study of T-cell memory formation after mild COVID-19. At the level of the study: For the most part, TCR clusters were specific to one donor.

TCRdb re-called the 5' RACE reads through MiXCR, storing one row per CDR3 protein. The sample carries around 310,000 distinct CDR3 sequences, roughly 20% recorded once. This clonotype came up many times. Its antigen is not known. General study results and limits: Clones shrinking from day 15 to 85 showed even CD4/CD8 mixes; later expanders tilted CD4+. Confirmation was lacking for SARS-CoV-2 specificity of second-wave clones that peaked on day 37. CD4+ contracting clones were found mainly in CM and EM, and CD8+ ones in EMRA.

Material: PBMCs or a T cell subset sorted from them (not recorded which). This receptor was identified in a man younger than 30 who had mild COVID-19 (a few samples of this study predate the infection). Cell type and time point are not known.

The CDR3 coding sequence is TGTGCCAGCAGCGGCGGGTCAGATACGCAGTATTTT. Protein sequence: CASSGGSDTQYF. The V and J genes are TRBV11-2 and TRBJ2-3; D is possibly TRBD2 (5 bases). V was pared by 5 bases and J by 4 bases, with 7 bases between. Per germline, CDR1 SGHAT and CDR2 FQNNGV. The CDR3 totals 12 residues. Supplemented by reference TRBV11-2 and TRBJ2-3, the full variable domain reads EAGVAQSPRYKIIEKRQSVAFWCNPISGHATLYWYQQILGQGPKLLIQFQNNGVVDDSQLPKDRFSAERLKGVDSTLKIQPAKLEDSAVYLCASSGGSDTQYFGPGTRLTVL.